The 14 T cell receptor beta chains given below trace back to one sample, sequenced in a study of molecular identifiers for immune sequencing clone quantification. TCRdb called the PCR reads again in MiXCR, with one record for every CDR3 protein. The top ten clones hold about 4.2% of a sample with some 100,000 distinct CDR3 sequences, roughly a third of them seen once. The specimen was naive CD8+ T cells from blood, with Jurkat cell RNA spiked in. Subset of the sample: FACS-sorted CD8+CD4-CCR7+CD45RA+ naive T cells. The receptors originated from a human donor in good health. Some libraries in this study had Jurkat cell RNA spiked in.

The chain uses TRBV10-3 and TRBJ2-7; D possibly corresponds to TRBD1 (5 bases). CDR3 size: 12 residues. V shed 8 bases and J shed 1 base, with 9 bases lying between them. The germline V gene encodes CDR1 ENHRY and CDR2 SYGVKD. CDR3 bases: TGTGCCATCGGGCAGGGATCCTACGAGCAGTACTTC. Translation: CAIGQGSYEQYF.

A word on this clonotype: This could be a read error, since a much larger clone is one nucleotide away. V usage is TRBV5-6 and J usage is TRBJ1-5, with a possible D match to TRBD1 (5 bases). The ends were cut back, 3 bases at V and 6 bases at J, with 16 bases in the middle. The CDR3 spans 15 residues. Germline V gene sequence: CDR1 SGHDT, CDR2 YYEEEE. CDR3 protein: CASSWEGQGIQPQHF. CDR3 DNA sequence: TGTGCCAGCAGCTGGGAGGGCCAGGGTATTCAGCCCCAGCATTTT.

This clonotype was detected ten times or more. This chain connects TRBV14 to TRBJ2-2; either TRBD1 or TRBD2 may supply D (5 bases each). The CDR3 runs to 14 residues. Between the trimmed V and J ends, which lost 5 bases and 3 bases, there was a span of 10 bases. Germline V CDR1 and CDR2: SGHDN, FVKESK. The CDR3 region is CASSVGPYTGELFF. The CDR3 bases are TGTGCCAGCAGCGTGGGACCTTACACCGGGGAGCTGTTTTTT.

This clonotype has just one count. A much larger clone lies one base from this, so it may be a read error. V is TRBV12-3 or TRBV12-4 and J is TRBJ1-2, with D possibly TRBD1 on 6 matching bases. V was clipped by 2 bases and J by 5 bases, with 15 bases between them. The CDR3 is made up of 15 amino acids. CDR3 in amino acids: CASSLRTAKNYGYTF. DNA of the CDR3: TGTGCCAGCAGTTTACGGACAGCCAAGAATTATGGCTACACCTTC.

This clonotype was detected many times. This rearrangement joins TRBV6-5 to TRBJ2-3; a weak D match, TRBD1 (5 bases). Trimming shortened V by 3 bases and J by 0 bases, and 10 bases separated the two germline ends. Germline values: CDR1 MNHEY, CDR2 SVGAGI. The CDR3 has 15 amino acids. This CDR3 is CASSYWQGSTDTQYF. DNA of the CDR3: TGTGCCAGCAGTTATTGGCAGGGAAGCACAGATACGCAGTATTTT.

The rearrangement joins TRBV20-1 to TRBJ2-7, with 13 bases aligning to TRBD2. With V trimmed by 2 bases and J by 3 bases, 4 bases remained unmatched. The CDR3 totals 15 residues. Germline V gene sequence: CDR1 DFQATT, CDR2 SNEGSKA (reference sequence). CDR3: CSARLTSGRDYEQYF. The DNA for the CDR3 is TGCAGTGCTAGACTAACTAGCGGGAGGGACTACGAGCAGTACTTC.

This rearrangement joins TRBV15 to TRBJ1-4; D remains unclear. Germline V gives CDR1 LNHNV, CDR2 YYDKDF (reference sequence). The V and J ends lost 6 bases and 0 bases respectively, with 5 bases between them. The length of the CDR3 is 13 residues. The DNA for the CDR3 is TGTGCCACCAGTGCTGCAACTAATGAAAAACTGTTTTTT. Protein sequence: CATSAATNEKLFF.

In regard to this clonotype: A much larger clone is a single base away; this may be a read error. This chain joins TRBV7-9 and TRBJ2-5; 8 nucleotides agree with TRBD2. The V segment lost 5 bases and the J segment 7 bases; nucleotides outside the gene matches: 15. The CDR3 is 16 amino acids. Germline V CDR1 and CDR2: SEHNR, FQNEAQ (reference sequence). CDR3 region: CASSPTGWREEGTQYF. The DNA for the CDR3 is TGTGCCAGCAGCCCGACCGGTTGGCGGGAGGAAGGGACCCAGTACTTC. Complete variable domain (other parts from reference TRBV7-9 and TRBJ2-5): DTGVSQNPRHKITKRGQNVTFRCDPISEHNRLYWYRQTLGQGPEFLTYFQNEAQLEKSRLLSDRFSAERPKGSFSTLEIQRTEQGDSAMYLCASSPTGWREEGTQYFGPGTRLLVL.

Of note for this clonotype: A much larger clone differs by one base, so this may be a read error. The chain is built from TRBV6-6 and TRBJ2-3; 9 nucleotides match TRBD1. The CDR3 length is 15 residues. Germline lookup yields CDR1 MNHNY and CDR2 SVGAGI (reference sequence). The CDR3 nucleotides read TGTGCCAGCAACAGGGGGCCGCAGCACGGAGATATGCAGTATTTT. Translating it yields CASNRGPQHGDMQYF.

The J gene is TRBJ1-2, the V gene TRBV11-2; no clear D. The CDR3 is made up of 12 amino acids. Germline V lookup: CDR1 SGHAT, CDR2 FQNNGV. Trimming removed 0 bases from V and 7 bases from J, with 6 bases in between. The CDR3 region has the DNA TGTGCCAGCAGCTTAGATCATTCTGGCTACACCTTC. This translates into CASSLDHSGYTF.

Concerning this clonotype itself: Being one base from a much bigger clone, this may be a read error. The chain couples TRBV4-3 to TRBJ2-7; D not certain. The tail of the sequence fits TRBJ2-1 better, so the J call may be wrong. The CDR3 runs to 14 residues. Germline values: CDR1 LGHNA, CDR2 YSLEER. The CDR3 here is CASSQGHSRYEQFF. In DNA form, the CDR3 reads TGCGCCAGCAGCCAAGGCCATAGTCGGTACGAGCAGTTCTTC.

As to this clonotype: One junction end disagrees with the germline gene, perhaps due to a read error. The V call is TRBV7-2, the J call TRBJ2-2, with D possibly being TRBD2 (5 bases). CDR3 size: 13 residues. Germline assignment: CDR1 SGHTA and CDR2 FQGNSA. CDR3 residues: CASSLTRTGELLF. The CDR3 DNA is TGTGCCAGCAGCTTAACTCGGACCGGGGAGCTGTTATTT. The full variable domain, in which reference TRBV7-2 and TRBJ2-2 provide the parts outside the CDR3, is GAGVSQSPSNKVTEKGKDVELRCDPISGHTALYWYRQSLGQGLEFLIYFQGNSAPDKSGLPSDRFSAERTGGSVSTLTIQRTQQEDSAVYLCASSLTRTGELLFGEGSRLTVL.

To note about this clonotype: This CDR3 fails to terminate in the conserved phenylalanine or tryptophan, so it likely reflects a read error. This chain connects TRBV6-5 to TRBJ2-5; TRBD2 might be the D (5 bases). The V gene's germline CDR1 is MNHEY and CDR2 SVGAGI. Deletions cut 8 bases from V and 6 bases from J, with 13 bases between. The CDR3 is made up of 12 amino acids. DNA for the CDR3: TGTGCCAGCGGCCCCGGGAAAAAGACCCAGTACTCC. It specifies CASGPGKKTQYS.

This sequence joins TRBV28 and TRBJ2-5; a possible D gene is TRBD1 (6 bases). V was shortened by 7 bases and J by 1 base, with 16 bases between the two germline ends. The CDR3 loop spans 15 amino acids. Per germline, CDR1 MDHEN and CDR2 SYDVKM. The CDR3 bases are TGTGCCAGCAACCGAATGGGACATATCCAAGAGACCCAGTACTTC. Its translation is CASNRMGHIQETQYF.